The rows below give T cell receptor beta chains drawn from one sample of a study of CD8 T cells in Susac syndrome. TCRdb processed the immunoSEQ multiplex PCR reads anew with MiXCR; each CDR3 protein has one entry. The table has approximately 160,000 distinct CDR3 sequences, around 90% seen once. Sequenced sample: CD4+ T cells from PBMCs. The source is a human donor in good health. Both conserved end residues are part of each CDR3. D genes are given only for firm matches. Where a row states a size, it is once, few, many or the class of an expanded clone; other rows omit it.

D	size	V	J	CDR3	DNA
TRBD1	NA	TRBV29-1	TRBJ2-2	CSVKDRVNTGELFF	TGCAGCGTGAAGGACAGGGTGAACACCGGGGAGCTGTTTTTT
NA	NA	TRBV5-6	TRBJ2-1	CASSLGSAAKLNEQFF	TGTGCCAGCAGCTTGGGTTCTGCCGCGAAATTAAATGAGCAGTTCTTC
TRBD2	NA	TRBV6-1	TRBJ2-5	CASGLTGTSGGETQYF	TGTGCCAGCGGCCTCACCGGGACTAGCGGGGGGGAGACCCAGTACTTC
NA	NA	TRBV2	TRBJ1-3	CASSGSGNTIYF	TGTGCCAGCAGCGGGTCTGGAAACACCATATATTTT
NA	NA	TRBV14	TRBJ2-3	CASSQDRGVRTDTQYF	TGTGCCAGCAGCCAAGATAGGGGGGTCCGCACAGATACGCAGTATTTT
TRBD1	NA	TRBV7-2	TRBJ2-7	CASSLAGQDVGEQYF	TGTGCCAGCAGCTTAGCCGGACAGGACGTGGGCGAGCAGTACTTC
NA	NA	TRBV29-1	TRBJ2-1	CSVGRGPYNEQFF	TGCAGCGTTGGACGCGGACCATACAATGAGCAGTTCTTC
TRBD1	NA	TRBV2	TRBJ1-4	CASSGTGEDEKLFF	TGTGCCAGCAGTGGGACAGGGGAAGACGAAAAACTGTTTTTT
NA	NA	TRBV18	TRBJ2-7	CASSQPGTLSYEQYF	TGTGCCAGCTCTCAACCCGGGACACTCTCCTACGAGCAGTACTTC
TRBD2	once	TRBV12-3/TRBV12-4	TRBJ2-1	CASSHRTSGRNNEQFF	TGTGCCAGCAGTCACCGGACTAGCGGGAGGAACAATGAGCAGTTCTTC
TRBD2	NA	TRBV19	TRBJ2-1	CASRLGLAGGPGYNEQFF	TGTGCCAGTAGGCTGGGACTAGCGGGAGGGCCCGGGTACAATGAGCAGTTCTTC
NA	once	TRBV7-2	TRBJ1-2	CASSLVAGGSTYGYTF	TGTGCCAGCAGCTTAGTAGCGGGGGGGTCGACCTATGGCTACACCTTC
NA	once	TRBV3-1	TRBJ2-7	CASSNQGGYEQYF	TGTGCCAGCAGCAATCAGGGAGGATACGAGCAGTACTTC
NA	NA	TRBV6-5	TRBJ2-3	CASRTGGSLDTQYF	TGTGCCAGCAGGACGGGTGGATCTTTAGATACGCAGTATTTT
TRBD1	NA	TRBV19	TRBJ2-5	CASSSDRGSGETQYF	TGTGCCAGTAGTTCCGACAGGGGGTCGGGAGAGACCCAGTACTTC
TRBD1	NA	TRBV7-9	TRBJ1-1	CASSRQGETTEAFF	TGTGCCAGCAGCCGACAGGGGGAGACCACTGAAGCTTTCTTT
NA	NA	TRBV6-2/TRBV6-3	TRBJ2-7	CASTPGSLAKEQYF	TGTGCCAGCACCCCCGGGTCCTTGGCGAAAGAGCAGTACTTC
NA	few	TRBV28	TRBJ1-1	CASSPGQGFTEAFF	TGTGCCAGCAGTCCAGGTCAGGGGTTCACTGAAGCTTTCTTT
NA	NA	TRBV9	TRBJ2-7	CASSTDSLTYEQYF	TGTGCCAGCAGCACCGACAGCCTAACCTACGAGCAGTACTTC
NA	NA	TRBV5-1	TRBJ1-2	CASSLGSADYGYTF	TGCGCCAGCAGCTTGGGGTCGGCTGACTATGGCTACACCTTC
TRBD1	NA	TRBV5-1	TRBJ2-2	CASSLAKGADGELFF	TGCGCCAGCAGCTTGGCCAAGGGGGCGGACGGGGAGCTGTTTTTT
TRBD2	NA	TRBV7-2	TRBJ2-7	CASSLLGTSEFEQYF	TGTGCCAGCAGCTTATTGGGGACTAGCGAGTTCGAGCAGTACTTC
TRBD1	NA	TRBV30	TRBJ2-2	CAWGPGTGGFGELFF	TGTGCCTGGGGCCCTGGAACAGGGGGCTTCGGGGAGCTGTTTTTT
TRBD1	once	TRBV30	TRBJ1-3	CAWSVKVTGDSGNTIYF	TGTGCCTGGAGTGTAAAGGTGACAGGGGACTCTGGAAACACCATATATTTT
NA	NA	TRBV20-1	TRBJ2-3	CSAREGQGTDTQYF	TGCAGTGCTAGAGAAGGGCAGGGAACAGATACGCAGTATTTT
NA	NA	TRBV7-3	TRBJ2-3	CASSVGQLPDTQYF	TGTGCCAGCAGCGTGGGACAACTCCCAGATACGCAGTATTTT
NA	NA	TRBV7-9	TRBJ2-1	CASSLPAGSEQFF	TGTGCCAGCAGCTTACCGGCAGGTAGTGAGCAGTTCTTC
TRBD1	NA	TRBV5-1	TRBJ2-3	CASSFGTGGLPDTQYF	TGCGCCAGCAGCTTTGGGACAGGGGGCTTGCCAGATACGCAGTATTTT
NA	NA	TRBV5-1	TRBJ1-1	CASSLYGGEAFF	TGCGCCAGCAGCTTGTACGGAGGGGAAGCTTTCTTT
NA	NA	TRBV28	TRBJ2-2	CASSSTRGRANTGELFF	TGTGCCAGCAGTTCGACGAGGGGTAGAGCGAACACCGGGGAGCTGTTTTTT
NA	once	TRBV5-1	TRBJ1-1	CASSPEGGISEAFF	TGCGCCAGCAGCCCGGAAGGGGGGATAAGTGAAGCTTTCTTT
NA	NA	TRBV19	TRBJ2-2	CASSQSTGELFF	TGTGCCAGTAGTCAGAGCACCGGGGAGCTGTTTTTT
NA	NA	TRBV29-1	TRBJ2-1	CSATVNEQFF	TGCAGCGCTACCGTCAATGAGCAGTTCTTC
NA	NA	TRBV4-1	TRBJ1-1	CASSQDPRVRVVNTEAFF	TGCGCCAGCAGCCAAGACCCCCGTGTCAGGGTCGTGAACACTGAAGCTTTCTTT
NA	few	TRBV5-1	TRBJ2-1	CASSSGGTAPEQFF	TGCGCCAGCAGCTCGGGAGGGACAGCCCCGGAGCAGTTCTTC
TRBD2	NA	TRBV10-3	TRBJ2-7	CAISESPGLEQYF	TGTGCCATCAGTGAGTCACCGGGACTAGAGCAGTACTTC
TRBD2	NA	TRBV20-1	TRBJ2-1	CSATGTSMNEQFF	TGCAGTGCCACCGGGACTAGCATGAATGAGCAGTTCTTC
NA	NA	TRBV29-1	TRBJ1-4	CSVPPCLGGEKLFF	TGCAGCGTCCCGCCGTGCCTGGGGGGAGAAAAACTGTTTTTT
NA	once	TRBV7-9	TRBJ2-4	CASSRGPRAKNIQYF	TGTGCCAGCAGCCGGGGACCCAGAGCCAAAAACATTCAGTACTTC
TRBD1	NA	TRBV7-2	TRBJ1-6	CASSPGQRRNSPLHF	TGTGCCAGCAGCCCGGGACAGCGTCGTAATTCACCCCTCCACTTT
TRBD2	once	TRBV5-1	TRBJ2-1	CASSRGSGNEQFF	TGCGCCAGCAGCCGCGGGAGTGGGAATGAGCAGTTCTTC
NA	NA	TRBV5-4	TRBJ2-5	CASSSGTQETQYF	TGTGCCAGCAGTTCCGGGACACAAGAGACCCAGTACTTC
NA	few	TRBV19	TRBJ2-1	CASRSSYNEQFF	TGTGCCAGTAGATCTTCCTACAATGAGCAGTTCTTC